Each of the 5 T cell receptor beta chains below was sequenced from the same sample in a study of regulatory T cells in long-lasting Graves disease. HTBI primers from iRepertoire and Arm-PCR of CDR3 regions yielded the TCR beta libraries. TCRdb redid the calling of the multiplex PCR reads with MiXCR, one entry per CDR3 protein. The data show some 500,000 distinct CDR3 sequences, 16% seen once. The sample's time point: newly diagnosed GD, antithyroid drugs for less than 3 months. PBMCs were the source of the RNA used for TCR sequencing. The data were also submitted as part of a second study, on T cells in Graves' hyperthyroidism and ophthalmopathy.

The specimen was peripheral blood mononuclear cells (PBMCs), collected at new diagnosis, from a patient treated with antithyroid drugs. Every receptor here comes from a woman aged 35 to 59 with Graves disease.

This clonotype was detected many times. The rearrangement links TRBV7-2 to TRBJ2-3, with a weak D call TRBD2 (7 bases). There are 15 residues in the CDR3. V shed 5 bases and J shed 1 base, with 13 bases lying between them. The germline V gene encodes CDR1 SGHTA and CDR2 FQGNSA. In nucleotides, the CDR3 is TGTGCCAGCAGCCGGGGGGCTAGCGGCACAGATACGCAGTATTTT. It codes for CASSRGASGTDTQYF.

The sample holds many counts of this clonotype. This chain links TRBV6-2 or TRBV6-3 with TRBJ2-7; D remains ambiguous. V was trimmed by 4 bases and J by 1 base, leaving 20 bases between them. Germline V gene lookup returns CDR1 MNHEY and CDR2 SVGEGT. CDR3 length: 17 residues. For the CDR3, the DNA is TGTGCCAGCAGTTCCTCCCCTTTTCGGGCGCCATCCTACGAGCAGTACTTC. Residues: CASSSSPFRAPSYEQYF.

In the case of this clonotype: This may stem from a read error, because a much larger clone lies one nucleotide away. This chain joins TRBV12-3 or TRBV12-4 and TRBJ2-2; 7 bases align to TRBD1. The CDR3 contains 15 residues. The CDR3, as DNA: TGTGCCGGCAGAAGGGACAGCTCGTTTCCCGGGGAGCTGTTTTTT. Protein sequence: CAGRRDSSFPGELFF.

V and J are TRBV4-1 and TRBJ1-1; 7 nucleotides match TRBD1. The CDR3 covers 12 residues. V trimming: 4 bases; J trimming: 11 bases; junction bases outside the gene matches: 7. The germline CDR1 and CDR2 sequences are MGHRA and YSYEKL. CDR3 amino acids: CASSRDRVGAFF. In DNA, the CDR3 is TGCGCCAGCAGCCGCGACAGGGTAGGGGCTTTCTTT.

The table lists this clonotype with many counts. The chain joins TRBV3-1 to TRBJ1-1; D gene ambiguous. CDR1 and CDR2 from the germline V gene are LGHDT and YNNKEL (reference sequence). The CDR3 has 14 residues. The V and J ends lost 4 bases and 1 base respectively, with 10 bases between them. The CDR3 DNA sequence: TGTGCCAGCAGCCTTCGGGAGAGGAACACTGAAGCTTTCTTT. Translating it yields CASSLRERNTEAFF.